This entry describes one T cell receptor beta chain. The antigen is undetermined. TCRdb re-called the 5' RACE reads with MiXCR, one entry per CDR3 protein. The data show about 150,000 distinct CDR3 sequences, around 42% seen once. The sample comes from a study of CD8 T cells in ankylosing spondylitis. Findings and limits, study-wide: Before this, some motif variants had been reported in reactive arthritis synovial fluid and blood. Reportedly, disease-linked clones are significantly enriched in ankylosing spondylitis patients' matched synovial fluid. Characteristic of ankylosing spondylitis blood, it appeared, was a TCR beta motif comprising several highly homologous variants. Peripheral blood samples showed relatively rare disease-linked clones, and these clones were CD8+.

Germline values: CDR1 LGHNA, CDR2 YNFKEQ. V was cut by 5 bases and J by 7 bases, with 21 bases left in between. CDR3 length: 15 residues. The sequenced sample consisted of synovial fluid, either unsorted or a sorted T cell fraction (not recorded which). This clonotype was obtained from a male donor with ankylosing spondylitis. The chain couples TRBV4-2 to TRBJ2-7; TRBD2 might be the D (7 bases). The CDR3 DNA follows: TGTGCCAGCAGCTCCGGGGACGGGGGGCTGTATGAGCAGTACTTC. Protein: CASSSGDGGLYEQYF.